The present T cell receptor beta chain was sequenced within a study of CD8 T cells in Susac syndrome. An amount of RNA that ranged from roughly 0.45 to 1 ug was reverse transcribed with random hexamers. The TCR beta CDR3 was amplified by immunoSEQ multiplex PCR across 54 Vbeta, 13 Jbeta. One entry per CDR3 protein, called by TCRdb with MiXCR from the immunoSEQ multiplex PCR reads. The sample lists about 280,000 distinct CDR3 sequences, 70% to 90% occurring once. V shed 4 bases and J shed 7 bases, with 14 bases lying between them. Per the germline V gene, CDR1 is SGHDN and CDR2 is FVKESK. CDR3 length: 15 residues. The sequenced target, TCR beta, came from blood CD8+ and CD4+ T cells. In the multiple sclerosis control group, patients were treatment-naive and had stable or active relapsing-remitting disease. FACS was used to enrich TEMRA cells, whereas the CD8+ and CD4+ T cells were obtained by negative isolation.

Sequenced material: CD8+ T cells from PBMCs. The TCR sequence derives from a human donor with multiple sclerosis. This chain joins TRBV14 and TRBJ1-6, with a tentative D call TRBD1 (5 bases). This CDR3 reads CASSPLRGNNSPLHF. The CDR3 DNA is TGTGCCAGCAGCCCACTCCGGGGCAACAATTCACCCCTCCACTTT.